What follows is one T cell receptor (beta chain) and its context. What this receptor recognizes is not known. No much larger clonotype is one base removed from it; base qualities were not supplied. Taken from the germline V gene, the CDR1 and CDR2 loops are SGHAT and FQNNGV. Trimming at the junction amounts to 0 bases on V and 4 bases on J, and the germline ends lie 12 bases apart. Spanning cysteine to phenylalanine, the CDR3 consists of 16 amino acids. Only the CDR3 part of the read is kept: 48 bases, read in frame from the first base. This sample stems from a study of identical twins (dated by TCRdb to the mid-2010s). About the study as a whole: The study deep-sequenced TCR alpha and beta repertoires from monozygotic twins, unrelated adults of various ages and cord blood to test whether fetal clonotypes persist. To rule out contamination, the twin experiments were replicated at different times with different library preparation protocols. The full study reports these points: Because the same donors could not be followed over many years, the conclusions depended on cross-sectional statistical analysis. Invariant T cells such as MAIT and iNKT could partly confound zero-insertion analyses, though diverse VJ usage argued against this for most clonotypes. In monozygotic twins, out-of-frame TCR alpha sharing was systematically underestimated by recombination models, although the models agreed with sharing between unrelated individuals. Out-of-frame TCR alpha sequences shared between twins showed an excess of low generation-probability sequences compared with coincidental sharing between unrelated individuals. The excess sharing between twins in beta out-of-frame sequences was weaker because fewer shared sequences reduced the signal-to-noise ratio. Abundant cord blood beta clonotypes carried fewer insertions; young adult naive repertoires showed a weaker similar trend, while memory repertoires showed none.

All donors were healthy Caucasians. Three unrelated non-twin adults were also sequenced: a male aged 18 to 29, a male aged 50 to 59 and a female aged 50 to 59. Miltenyi CD45RO+ enrichment and human naive T-cell isolation kits were used to isolate memory (CD45RO+) and naive T cells from PBMC. Receptor amplification or capture employed 5' RACE. Sequenced using an Illumina HiSeq 2000. A universal primer binding site was introduced by template switching, and a unique molecular identifier was present in the final cDNA, enabling accurate counting of TCR cDNA molecules. Specific primers in the conserved constant-segment region were used to synthesize first-strand cDNA for TCR alpha and beta chains. To control for contamination, every cDNA library was double barcoded, receiving both a SMART-Mk sample barcode and Illumina barcodes. TruSeq adapter sequences and Illumina sample barcodes were added in two successive PCR steps. TCR alpha and beta cDNA libraries were sequenced on the Illumina HiSeq platform with custom primers. The study's own analysis went as follows. Unique molecular identifiers were extracted from raw reads with MiGEC, and CDR3 positions were determined with MiXCR. Recombination models were inferred per individual with the repgenHMM and IGoR tools using an EM algorithm. Shared clonotypes were analyzed with the tcR package in R, and sharing was normalized by the product of cloneset sizes. To study raw recombination without the effects of thymic and clonal selection, out-of-frame nonproductive sequences were analyzed. TCRdb itself trimmed the public reads at Q25 with fastp, ran MiXCR and retained productive beta chains. One record per CDR3 amino acid sequence lists the most common genes and DNA. The V and J calls and clone size are TCRdb's, not the authors'. The sample table records approximately 690,000 distinct CDR3 sequences; 5.5% to 6.5% of these occur just once. Jointly, the top ten make up approximately 2% of the sample.

In this chain, TRBV11-2 is recombined with TRBJ2-2, with the D assignment possibly TRBD1 or TRBD2, given 5 matching bases for each. This sequence originates from a man between 18 and 35 years old in good health. The material sequenced was naive T cells sorted from blood. Explained via the paper, the cell subset or site label denotes: cells isolated with a human naive T-cell isolation kit. The DNA sequence is given as TGTGCCAGCAGCTTAGAACCCCCGGGGCCCACCGGGGAGCTGTTTTTT. The resulting protein is CASSLEPPGPTGELFF.